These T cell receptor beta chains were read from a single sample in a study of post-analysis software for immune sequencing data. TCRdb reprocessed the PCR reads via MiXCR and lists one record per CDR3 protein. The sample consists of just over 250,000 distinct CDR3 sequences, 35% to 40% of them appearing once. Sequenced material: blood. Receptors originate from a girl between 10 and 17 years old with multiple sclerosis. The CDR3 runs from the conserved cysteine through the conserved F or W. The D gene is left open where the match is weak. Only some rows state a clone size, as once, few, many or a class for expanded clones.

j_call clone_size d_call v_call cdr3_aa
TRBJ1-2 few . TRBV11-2 CASSPDGNHGYTF
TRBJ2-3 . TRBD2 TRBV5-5 CASSWLAGSSTDTQYF
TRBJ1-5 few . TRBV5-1 CASSLEGKLSEPQHF
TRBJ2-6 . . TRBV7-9 CASSLVGGTGANVLTF
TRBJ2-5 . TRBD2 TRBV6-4 CASSDSAGGPETQYF
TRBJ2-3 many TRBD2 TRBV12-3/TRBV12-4 CASRAGMSVTQYF
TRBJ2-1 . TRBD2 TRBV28 CASTTPLASGRALSYNEQFF
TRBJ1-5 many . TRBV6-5 CASSPRGSNQPQHF
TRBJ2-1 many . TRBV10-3 CANGVDEQFF
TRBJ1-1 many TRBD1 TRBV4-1 CASSQTDYRTGGLMNTEAFF
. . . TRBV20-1 CSATSPGSYEQYF
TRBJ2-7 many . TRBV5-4 CASSLTGAYEQYF
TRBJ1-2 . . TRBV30 CAWSVLNTNYGYTF
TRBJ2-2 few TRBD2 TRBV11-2 CASSPSGARTGELFF
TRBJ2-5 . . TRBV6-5 CASRPGTGPSQYF
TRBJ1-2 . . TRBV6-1 CASSEQGFSKNTF
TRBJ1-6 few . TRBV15 CATSIESPLHF
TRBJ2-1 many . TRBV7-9 CASSLDGENEQFF
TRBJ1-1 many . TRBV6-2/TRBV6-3 CASSYRPGRTEAFF
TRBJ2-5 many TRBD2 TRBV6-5 CASTTGLAGPQETQYF
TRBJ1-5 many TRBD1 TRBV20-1 CSAPRTGFNQPQHF
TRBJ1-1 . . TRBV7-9 CASTQPRGGGTEAFF
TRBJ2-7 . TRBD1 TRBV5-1 CASSPGDRGRDEQYF
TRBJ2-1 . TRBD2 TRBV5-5 CASSLGTSDEQFF
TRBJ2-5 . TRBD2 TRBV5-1 CAGGFSGGGLPETQYF
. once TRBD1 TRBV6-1 CASSEATGVETQYF
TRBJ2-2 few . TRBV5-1 CASSFRGQNTGELFF
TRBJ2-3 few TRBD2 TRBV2 CASIPPLTGNLAGDGDTQYF
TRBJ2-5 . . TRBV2 CTSHISGETQYF
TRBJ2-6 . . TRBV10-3 CAISDPPSSGANVLTF
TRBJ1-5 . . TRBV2 CASSGGRQGTNQPQHF
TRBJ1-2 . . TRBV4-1 CASSQPGSHGYTF
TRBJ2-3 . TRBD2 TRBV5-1 CASSYGTSGGVTDTQYF
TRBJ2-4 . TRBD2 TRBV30 CAWSVGVGGRTIQYF
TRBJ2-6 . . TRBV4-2 CASSQDSEGESGANVLTF
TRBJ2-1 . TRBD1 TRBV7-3 CASSLKLTGLDEQFF
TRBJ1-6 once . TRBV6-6 CASSYSKTQEVSPPHF
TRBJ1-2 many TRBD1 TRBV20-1 CSADPGTGGVGYTF
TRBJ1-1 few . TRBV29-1 CSVMGAGTEAFF
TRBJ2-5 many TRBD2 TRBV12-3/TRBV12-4 CASTPGGLAGGLETQYF
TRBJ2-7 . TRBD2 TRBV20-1 CSAGTGEVSGVFEQYF
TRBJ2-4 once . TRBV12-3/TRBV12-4 CASSRTGGGSPKNIQYF
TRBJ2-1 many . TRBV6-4 CASSDFAPSPWNEQFF
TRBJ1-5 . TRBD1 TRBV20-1 CSAGRTGSQQPQHF
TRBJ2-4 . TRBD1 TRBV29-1 CSVDVTGGNEQYF
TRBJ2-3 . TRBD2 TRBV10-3 CVISAQPQGLAGAYF
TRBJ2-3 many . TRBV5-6 CASSLGPLPDTQYF
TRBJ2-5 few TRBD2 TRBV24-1 CATSDFFGEAGGDNEQYF
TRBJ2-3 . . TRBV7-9 CASSLKRRVGNTQYF